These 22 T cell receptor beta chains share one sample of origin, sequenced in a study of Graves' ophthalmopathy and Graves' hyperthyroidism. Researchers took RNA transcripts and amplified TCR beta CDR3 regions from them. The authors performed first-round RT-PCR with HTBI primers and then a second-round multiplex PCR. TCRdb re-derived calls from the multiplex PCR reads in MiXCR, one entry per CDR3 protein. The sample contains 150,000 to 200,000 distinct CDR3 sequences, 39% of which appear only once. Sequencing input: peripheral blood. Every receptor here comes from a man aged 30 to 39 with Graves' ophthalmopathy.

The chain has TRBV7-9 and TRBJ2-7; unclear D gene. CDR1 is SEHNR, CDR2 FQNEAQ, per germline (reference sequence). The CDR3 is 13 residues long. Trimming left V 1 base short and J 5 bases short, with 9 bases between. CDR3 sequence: CASSLDSFHEQYF. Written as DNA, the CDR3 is TGTGCCAGCAGCTTAGACAGTTTCCACGAGCAGTACTTC.

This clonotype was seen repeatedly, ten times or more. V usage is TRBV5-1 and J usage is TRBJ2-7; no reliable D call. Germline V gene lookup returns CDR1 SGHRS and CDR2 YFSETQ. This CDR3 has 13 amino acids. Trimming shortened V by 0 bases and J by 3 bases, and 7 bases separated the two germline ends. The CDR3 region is CASSLGPIYEQYF. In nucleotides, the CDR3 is TGCGCCAGCAGCTTGGGACCGATCTACGAGCAGTACTTC.

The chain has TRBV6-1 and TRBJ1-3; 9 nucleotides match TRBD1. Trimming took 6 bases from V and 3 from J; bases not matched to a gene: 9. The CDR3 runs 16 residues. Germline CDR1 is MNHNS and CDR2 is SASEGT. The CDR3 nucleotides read TGTGCCAGCAGATCCTGGACAGGGGATGATGGAAACACCATATATTTT. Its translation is CASRSWTGDDGNTIYF.

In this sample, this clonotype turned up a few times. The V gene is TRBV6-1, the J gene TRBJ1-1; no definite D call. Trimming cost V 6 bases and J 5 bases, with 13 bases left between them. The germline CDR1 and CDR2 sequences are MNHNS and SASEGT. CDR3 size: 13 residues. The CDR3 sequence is CASRKGVVTEAFF. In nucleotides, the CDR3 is TGTGCCAGCAGGAAGGGTGTAGTGACTGAAGCTTTCTTT.

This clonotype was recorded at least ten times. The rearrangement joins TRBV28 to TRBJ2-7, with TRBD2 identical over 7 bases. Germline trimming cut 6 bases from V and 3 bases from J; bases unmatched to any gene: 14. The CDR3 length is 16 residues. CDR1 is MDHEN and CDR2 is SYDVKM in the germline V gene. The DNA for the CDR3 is TGTGCCAGCAGCTCACCGGGACTACGGTTTGGCTACGAGCAGTACTTC. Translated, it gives CASSSPGLRFGYEQYF. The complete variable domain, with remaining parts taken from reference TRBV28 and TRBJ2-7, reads DVKVTQSSRYLVKRTGEKVFLECVQDMDHENMFWYRQDPGLGLRLIYFSYDVKMKEKGDIPEGYSVSREKKERFSLILESASTNQTSMYLCASSSPGLRFGYEQYFGPGTRLTVT.

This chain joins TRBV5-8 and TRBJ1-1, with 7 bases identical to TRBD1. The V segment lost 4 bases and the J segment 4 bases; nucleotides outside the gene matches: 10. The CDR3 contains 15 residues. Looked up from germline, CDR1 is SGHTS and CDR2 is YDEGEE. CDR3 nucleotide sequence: TGTGCCAGCAGCCCTAACACAGGGGTTGGCACTGAAGCTTTCTTT. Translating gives CASSPNTGVGTEAFF.

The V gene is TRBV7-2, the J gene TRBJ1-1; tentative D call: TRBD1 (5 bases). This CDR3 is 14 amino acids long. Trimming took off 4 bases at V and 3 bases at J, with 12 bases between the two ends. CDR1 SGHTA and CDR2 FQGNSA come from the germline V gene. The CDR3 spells CASSSQGTDTEAFF. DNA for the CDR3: TGTGCCAGCAGCTCTCAGGGTACGGACACTGAAGCTTTCTTT.

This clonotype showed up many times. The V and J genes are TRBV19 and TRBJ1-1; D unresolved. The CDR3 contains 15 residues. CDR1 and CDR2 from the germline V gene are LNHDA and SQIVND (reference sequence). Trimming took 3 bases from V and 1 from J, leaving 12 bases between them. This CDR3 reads CASSIQQNTNTEAFF. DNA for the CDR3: TGTGCCAGTAGTATCCAACAGAACACGAACACTGAAGCTTTCTTT. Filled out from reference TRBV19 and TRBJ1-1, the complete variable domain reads DGGITQSPKYLFRKEGQNVTLSCEQNLNHDAMYWYRQDPGQGLRLIYYSQIVNDFQKGDIAEGYSVSREKKESFPLTVTSAQKNPTAFYLCASSIQQNTNTEAFFGQGTRLTVV.

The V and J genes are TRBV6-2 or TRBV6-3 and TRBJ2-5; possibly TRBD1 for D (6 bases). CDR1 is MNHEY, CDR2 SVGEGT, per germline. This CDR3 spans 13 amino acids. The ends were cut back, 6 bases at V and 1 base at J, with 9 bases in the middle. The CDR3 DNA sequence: TGTGCCAGCAGCGCACAGGGCCAAGAGACCCAGTACTTC. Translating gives CASSAQGQETQYF.

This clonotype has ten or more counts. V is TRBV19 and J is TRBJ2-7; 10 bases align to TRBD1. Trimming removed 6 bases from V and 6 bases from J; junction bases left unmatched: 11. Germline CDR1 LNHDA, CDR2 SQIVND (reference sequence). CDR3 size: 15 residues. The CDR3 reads CASSLRDRGDGEQYF. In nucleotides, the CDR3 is TGTGCCAGTAGCCTCCGGGACAGGGGTGACGGCGAGCAGTACTTC.

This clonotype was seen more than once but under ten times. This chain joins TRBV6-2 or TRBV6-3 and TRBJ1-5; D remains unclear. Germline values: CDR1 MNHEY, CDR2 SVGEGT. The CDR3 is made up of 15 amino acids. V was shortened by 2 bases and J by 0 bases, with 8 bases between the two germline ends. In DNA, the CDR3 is TGTGCCAGCAGTTACGGGGAGTATAGCAATCAGCCCCAGCATTTT. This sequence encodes CASSYGEYSNQPQHF.

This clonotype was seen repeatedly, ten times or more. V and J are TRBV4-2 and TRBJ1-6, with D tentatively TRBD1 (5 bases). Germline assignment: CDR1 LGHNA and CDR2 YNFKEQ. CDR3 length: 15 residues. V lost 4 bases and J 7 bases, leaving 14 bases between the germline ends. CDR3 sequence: CASSPRGNGNSPLHF. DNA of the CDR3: TGTGCCAGCAGCCCCCGGGGGAATGGGAATTCACCCCTCCACTTT.

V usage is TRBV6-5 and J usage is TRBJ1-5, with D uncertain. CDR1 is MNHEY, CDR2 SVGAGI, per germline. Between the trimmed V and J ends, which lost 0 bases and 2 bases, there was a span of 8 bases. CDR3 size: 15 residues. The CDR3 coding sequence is TGTGCCAGCAGTTACTCGATGGCGGGCAATCAGCCCCAGCATTTT. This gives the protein CASSYSMAGNQPQHF.

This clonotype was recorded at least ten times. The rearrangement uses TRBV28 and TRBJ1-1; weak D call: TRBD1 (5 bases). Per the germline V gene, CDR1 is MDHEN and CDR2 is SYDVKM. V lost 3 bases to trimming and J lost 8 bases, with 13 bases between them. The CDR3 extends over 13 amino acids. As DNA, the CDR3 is TGTGCCAGCAGTTTCGAAAGGGGAGGGGAAGCTTTCTTT. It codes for CASSFERGGEAFF.

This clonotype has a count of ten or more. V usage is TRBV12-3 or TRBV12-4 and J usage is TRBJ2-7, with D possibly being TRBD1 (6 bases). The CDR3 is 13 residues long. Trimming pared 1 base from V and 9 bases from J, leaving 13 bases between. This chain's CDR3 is CASSLVPQGRQYF. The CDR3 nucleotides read TGTGCCAGCAGTTTAGTCCCACAGGGCCGGCAGTACTTC.

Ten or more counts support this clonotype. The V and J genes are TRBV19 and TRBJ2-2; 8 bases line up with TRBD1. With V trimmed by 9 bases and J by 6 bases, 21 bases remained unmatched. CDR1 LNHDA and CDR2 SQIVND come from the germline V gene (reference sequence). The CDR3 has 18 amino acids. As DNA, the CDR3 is TGTGCCAGCACCCCTCCGGACAGGGCGTCATCTATCGCCGGGGAGCTGTTTTTT. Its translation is CASTPPDRASSIAGELFF.

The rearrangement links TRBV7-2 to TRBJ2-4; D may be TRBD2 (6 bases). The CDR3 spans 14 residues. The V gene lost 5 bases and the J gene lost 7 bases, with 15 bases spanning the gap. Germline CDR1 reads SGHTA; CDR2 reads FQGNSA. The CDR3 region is CASSPGAGGNIQYF. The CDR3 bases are TGTGCCAGCAGCCCTGGGGCCGGGGGTAACATTCAGTACTTC.

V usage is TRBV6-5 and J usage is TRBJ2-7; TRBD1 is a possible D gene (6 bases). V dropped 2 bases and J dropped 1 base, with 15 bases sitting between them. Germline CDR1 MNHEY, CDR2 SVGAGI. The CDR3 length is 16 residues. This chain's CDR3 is CASSYGGQSGSYEQYF. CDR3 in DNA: TGTGCCAGCAGTTACGGAGGACAGTCTGGTTCCTACGAGCAGTACTTC.

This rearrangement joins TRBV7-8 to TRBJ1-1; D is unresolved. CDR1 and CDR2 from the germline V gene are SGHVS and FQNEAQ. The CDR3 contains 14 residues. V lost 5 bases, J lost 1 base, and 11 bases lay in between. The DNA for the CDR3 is TGTGCCAGCAGCAGTATTAACAGGAACACTGAAGCTTTCTTT. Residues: CASSSINRNTEAFF. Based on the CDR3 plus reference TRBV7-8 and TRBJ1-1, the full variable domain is GAGVSQSPRYKVAKRGQDVALRCDPISGHVSLFWYQQALGQGPEFLTYFQNEAQLDKSGLPSDRFFAERPEGSVSTLKIQRTQQEDSAVYLCASSSINRNTEAFFGQGTRLTVV.

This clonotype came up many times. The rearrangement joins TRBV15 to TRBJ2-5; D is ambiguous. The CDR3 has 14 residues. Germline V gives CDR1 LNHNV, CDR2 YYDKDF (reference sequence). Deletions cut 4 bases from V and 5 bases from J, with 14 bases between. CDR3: CATSKDSPMETQYF. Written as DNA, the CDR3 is TGTGCCACCAGCAAAGACTCCCCTATGGAGACCCAGTACTTC.

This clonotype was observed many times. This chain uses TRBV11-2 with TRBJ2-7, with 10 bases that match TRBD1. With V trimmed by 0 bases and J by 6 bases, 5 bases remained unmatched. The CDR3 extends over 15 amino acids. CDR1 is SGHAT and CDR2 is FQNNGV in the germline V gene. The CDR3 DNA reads TGTGCCAGCAGCTTAGAGGGACAGGGGTTGAGCGAGCAGTACTTC. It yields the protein CASSLEGQGLSEQYF.

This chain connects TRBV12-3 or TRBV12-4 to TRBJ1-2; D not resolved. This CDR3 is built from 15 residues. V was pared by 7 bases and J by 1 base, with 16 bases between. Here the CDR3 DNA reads TGTGCCAGCAACACCTTCGACAAGCTTAACTATGGCTACACCTTC. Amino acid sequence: CASNTFDKLNYGYTF.